A selection of T cell receptor beta chains follows, all from one sample in a study of cytomegalovirus exposure and HLA in healthy donors. Using immunoSEQ multiplex PCR, the repertoire was profiled, and TCRdb retains in-frame clones only, with some absent. Recorded for this sample: approximately 190,000 clones. The specimen was PBMCs. These receptors were obtained from a man younger than 40 in good health and CMV-seronegative. CDR3s include the opening cysteine and the closing phenylalanine or tryptophan. D genes are given only for firm matches.

-,TRBJ2-7,TRBV10-3,TGTGCCATCAGTGAAGTAGGGGTCAGCTCCTACGAGCAGTACTTC,CAISEVGVSSYEQYF
TRBD1,TRBJ1-2,TRBV25-1,TGTGCCAGCAGTGAAGAAGGCGGCAGGGGGTATGGCTACACCTTC,CASSEEGGRGYGYTF
TRBD1,TRBJ1-2,TRBV2,TGTGCCAGCAGAGGGACAGGGGTGCGCTATGGCTACACCTTC,CASRGTGVRYGYTF
-,TRBJ1-1,TRBV30,TGTGCCTGGACTCCGGGACAAGAAGCTTTCTTT,CAWTPGQEAFF
TRBD2,TRBJ2-3,TRBV19,TGTGCCAGTTCCCCAGGTAGCGGGGGGGGAAAAGATACGCAGTATTTT,CASSPGSGGGKDTQYF
-,TRBJ2-7,TRBV19,TGTGCCAGCAGGCAAGGGGTCTCCCTCACGTACGAGCAGTACTTC,CASRQGVSLTYEQYF
TRBD2,TRBJ2-1,TRBV18,TGTGCCAGCTCACCAGCGGGAGGGCGGTCCAATGAGCAGTTCTTC,CASSPAGGRSNEQFF
TRBD2,TRBJ2-1,TRBV27,TGTGCCAGCAGTTGGGCAGCGGGGGTCTCATACAATGAGCAGTTCTTC,CASSWAAGVSYNEQFF
-,TRBJ2-3,TRBV7-3,TGTGCCAGCAGCTCCATTGGGACACCTAGCACAGATACGCAGTATTTT,CASSSIGTPSTDTQYF
-,TRBJ1-1,TRBV5-1,TGCGCCAGCAGCTTGGACGGCGGAAACACTGAAGCTTTCTTT,CASSLDGGNTEAFF
TRBD1,TRBJ1-6,TRBV2,TGTGCCAGCAGTGGACAGGGTGGATCACCCCTCCACTTT,CASSGQGGSPLHF
TRBD2,TRBJ2-7,TRBV4-2,TGTGCCAGCAGTCTGCGGGGAACTAGCGGCCTTTCCTACGAGCAGTACTTC,CASSLRGTSGLSYEQYF
TRBD2,TRBJ2-1,TRBV7-3,TGTGCCAGCAGCTTGACTAGCGGGATACGGGGTGAGCAGTTCTTC,CASSLTSGIRGEQFF
-,TRBJ1-2,TRBV11-2,TGTGCCAGCAGCCCCGACAGTAACTATGGCTACACCTTC,CASSPDSNYGYTF
TRBD2,TRBJ2-3,TRBV7-8,TGTGCCAGCAGCCCAATCGGGACTAGCCGGCCGTCTAGCACAGATACGCAGTATTTT,CASSPIGTSRPSSTDTQYF
-,TRBJ1-2,TRBV5-1,TGCGCCAGCAGCTTGGGTCAGGCAGCAAACGGCTACACCTTC,CASSLGQAANGYTF
TRBD1,TRBJ2-4,TRBV27,TGTGCCAGCAGTTGGATCGGGGACAGGGCGAACATTCAGTACTTC,CASSWIGDRANIQYF
TRBD1,TRBJ2-3,TRBV11-3,TGTGCCAGCAGCTCCCACAGGGGGCGCTTTTCAGATACGCAGTATTTT,CASSSHRGRFSDTQYF
-,TRBJ2-5,TRBV2,TGTGCCAGCAGTGAAGTCTATGAGCAGTACTTC,CASSEVYEQYF
-,TRBJ1-2,TRBV5-1,TGCGCCAGCAGCTTGGATGGGGGGGGGTATGGCTACACCTTC,CASSLDGGGYGYTF
TRBD1,TRBJ2-6,TRBV29-1,TGCAGCGTTGAAGATCGGGACAGGAGCTCTGGGGCCAACGTCCTGACTTTC,CSVEDRDRSSGANVLTF
TRBD1,TRBJ2-7,TRBV11-2,TGTGCCAGCAGCTTAGCGCAGGGGGCTTACCACGAGCAGTACTTC,CASSLAQGAYHEQYF
-,TRBJ2-7,TRBV5-1,TGCGCCAGCAGCTTGCCTAGCAGAGAGCAGTACTTC,CASSLPSREQYF
-,TRBJ2-3,TRBV6-6,TGTGCCAGCAGTGATGAGCGGACTTACACAGATACGCAGTATTTT,CASSDERTYTDTQYF
-,TRBJ2-7,TRBV18,TGTGCCAGCTCACCCCCCTATAGTAGACTCTACGAGCAGTACTTC,CASSPPYSRLYEQYF
TRBD2,TRBJ2-1,TRBV7-6,TGTGCCAGCAGCTTAGACCCTAGCGGGGTGGTCAATGAGCAGTTCTTC,CASSLDPSGVVNEQFF
-,TRBJ2-1,TRBV10-1,TGCGCCAGCAGTGGTCCTCGTAGCGGAGCAGGATACAATGAGCAGTTCTTC,CASSGPRSGAGYNEQFF
TRBD1,TRBJ2-1,TRBV7-8,TGTGCCAGCAGCTTAGCCTCTGTCAGGGGGAGAAGAAATGAGCAGTTCTTC,CASSLASVRGRRNEQFF
-,TRBJ2-7,TRBV4-2,TGTGCCAGCAGCCAAGCCCCCAGGGCTCAAGAGCAGTACTTC,CASSQAPRAQEQYF
-,TRBJ2-3,TRBV10-3,TGTGCCATCAGCGGGGGAACTAGCACAGATACGCAGTATTTT,CAISGGTSTDTQYF
-,TRBJ1-1,TRBV28,TGTGCCAGCAGCAAACAGGGAGGGGTGAACACTGAAGCTTTCTTT,CASSKQGGVNTEAFF
-,TRBJ1-5,TRBV19,TGTGCCAGTAGTATGGGAGGGAACAATCAGCCCCAGCATTTT,CASSMGGNNQPQHF
-,TRBJ2-3,TRBV6-4,TGTGCCAGCAGTGACACGACTAGTCGCCCAGATACGCAGTATTTT,CASSDTTSRPDTQYF
-,TRBJ2-1,TRBV4-1,TGCGCCAGCAGCTTACAGGGTTGGAATGAGCAGTTCTTC,CASSLQGWNEQFF
TRBD1,TRBJ2-7,TRBV28,TGTGCCAGCAGACCAGACCGGACAGGGGGTTACGAGCAGTACTTC,CASRPDRTGGYEQYF
-,TRBJ2-5,TRBV6-6,TGTGCCAGCAGCACAGAAGAGACCCAGTACTTC,CASSTEETQYF
TRBD1,TRBJ2-7,TRBV28,TGTGCCACCGGTGGACAGGCTGTTTACGAGCAGTACTTC,CATGGQAVYEQYF
TRBD1,TRBJ2-1,TRBV5-8,TGTGCCAGCAGCTTGATAGGGACAGAATACAATGAGCAGTTCTTC,CASSLIGTEYNEQFF
-,TRBJ1-3,TRBV5-1,TGCGCCAGCAGCCCTGACGGCAGGGGAGACACCATATATTTT,CASSPDGRGDTIYF
-,TRBJ1-5,TRBV19,TGTGCCAGTAGTATATCTGGATGGGCTCAGCCCCAGCATTTT,CASSISGWAQPQHF
TRBD1,TRBJ2-2,TRBV18,TGTGCCAGCTCACCGACAGGGGTTCTCACCGGGGAGCTGTTTTTT,CASSPTGVLTGELFF
-,TRBJ1-3,TRBV29-1,TGCAGCGCTGGTGGGGCAGTCTCTGGAAACACCATATATTTT,CSAGGAVSGNTIYF
-,TRBJ2-5,TRBV21-1,TGTGCCAGCAGCATGGCTGGGGGGTGGCCCCGGGCGGCGTACCAAGAGACCCAGTACTTC,CASSMAGGWPRAAYQETQYF
-,TRBJ1-3,TRBV5-1,TGCGCCAGCAGCTTTGGGGCGGGGAGCTCTGGAAACACCATATATTTT,CASSFGAGSSGNTIYF
TRBD2,TRBJ2-1,TRBV30,TGTGCCTGGACCGATAGCGGGAATCTGAACAATGAGCAGTTCTTC,CAWTDSGNLNNEQFF
-,TRBJ2-5,TRBV12-2,TGTGCAAGTCGCTTAGCGACTAGCGGGGGGCAAGAGACCCAGTACTTC,CASRLATSGGQETQYF
TRBD1,TRBJ2-7,TRBV19,TGTGCCAGTAGTACGGGACAGCCGGAGAACGAGCAGTACTTC,CASSTGQPENEQYF
TRBD2,TRBJ2-1,TRBV10-3,TGTGCCATCAGTGAGGAAGCGGGGACCTACAATGAGCAGTTCTTC,CAISEEAGTYNEQFF